This record concerns one T cell receptor (beta chain) sequence. Antigen: not known. The CDR3 contains 15 residues. CDR1 is SGHRS and CDR2 is YFSETQ in the germline V gene. This sample is part of a study of CXCR3-negative and CXCR3-positive naive CD8 T cells. General study findings and limits: In CXCR3-positive naive cells, the TRB CDR3s were more hydrophobic than in CXCR3-negative naive cells. Surface CD5 looked about the same in the naive subsets, so the authors worked out TCR strength from TRB CDR3 properties. For memory CD8+ cells diversity was much lower, but both naive subsets had comparably high diversity.

Every individual CD8+ T cell subset underwent sorting in triplicate at around 300,000 cells apiece. 5' RACE with UMI labels generated the TRB cDNA libraries. TCRdb reprocessed the 5' RACE reads, keeping one entry per CDR3 protein, no DNA. Listed are over 95,000 distinct CDR3 sequences; 0.36% falls within the top ten. The receptor was isolated from a human donor in good health. Some clones in this sample may be carry-over from other donors' samples. The V call is TRBV5-1, the J call TRBJ2-2. Sequencing used naive CXCR3+ CD8+ T cells from blood. The sample's subset: CD45RO-CCR7+CD27+CD95- naive CD8+ T cells expressing CXCR3 (TNR3+). CDR3 sequence: CASSFQHANTGELFF.